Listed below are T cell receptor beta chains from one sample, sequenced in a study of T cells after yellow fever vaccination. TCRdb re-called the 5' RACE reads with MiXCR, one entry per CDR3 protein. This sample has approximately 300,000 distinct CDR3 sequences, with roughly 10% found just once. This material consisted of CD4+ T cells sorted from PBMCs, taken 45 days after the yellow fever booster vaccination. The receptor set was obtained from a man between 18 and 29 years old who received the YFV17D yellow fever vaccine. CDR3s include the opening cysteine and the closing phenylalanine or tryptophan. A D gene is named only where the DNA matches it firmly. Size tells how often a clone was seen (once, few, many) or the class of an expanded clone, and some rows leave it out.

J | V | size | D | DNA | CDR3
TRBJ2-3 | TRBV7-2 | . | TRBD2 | TGTGCCAGCTCGGACCGGGAGGCAGATACGCAGTATTTT | CASSDREADTQYF
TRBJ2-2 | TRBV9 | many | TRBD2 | TGTGCCAGCAGCGTAGAGGATAGCGGGCTCCATGCCGGGGAGCTGTTTTTT | CASSVEDSGLHAGELFF
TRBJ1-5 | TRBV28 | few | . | TGTGCCAGCAGTCCCCCTGATTATCAGCCCCAGCATTTT | CASSPPDYQPQHF
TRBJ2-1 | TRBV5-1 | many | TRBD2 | TGCGCCAGCAGCTTTGGCGGACTAGGCAATGAGCAGTTCTTC | CASSFGGLGNEQFF
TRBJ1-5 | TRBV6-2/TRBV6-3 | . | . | TGTGCCAGCAGTCACGATCTCCAGGGTGTCAAGCCCCAGCATTTT | CASSHDLQGVKPQHF
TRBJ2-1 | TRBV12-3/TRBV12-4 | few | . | TGTGCCAGCAGTTTCCCACGCGAAAGTCGGTTCTTC | CASSFPRESRFF
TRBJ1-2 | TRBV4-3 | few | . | TGCGCCAGCAGCCAAGGGGGAGGTGACCGCTATGGCTACACCTTC | CASSQGGGDRYGYTF
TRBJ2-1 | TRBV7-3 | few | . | TGTGCCAGCAGCTTACGGGACGGCCCCGGGAATGAGCAGTTCTTC | CASSLRDGPGNEQFF
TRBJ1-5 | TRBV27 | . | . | TGTGCCAGCAGTTTACGGACAGTAAATCAGCCCCAGCATTTT | CASSLRTVNQPQHF
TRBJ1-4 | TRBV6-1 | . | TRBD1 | TGTGCCAGCATGCCCGGGACAGGGAATGAAAAACTGTTTTTT | CASMPGTGNEKLFF
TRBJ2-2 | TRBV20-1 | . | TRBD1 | TGCAGTGCTAGTCCGGGACAGGCCACGGGGACCGGGGAGCTGTTTTTT | CSASPGQATGTGELFF
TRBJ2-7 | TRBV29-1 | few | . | TGCAGCGTTCGAGGGGAAGGAGGAGTGCAGTACTTC | CSVRGEGGVQYF
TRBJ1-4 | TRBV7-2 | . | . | TGTGCCAGCAGCTTAGTTTCGCCAGACGAAGAAAAACTGTTTTTT | CASSLVSPDEEKLFF
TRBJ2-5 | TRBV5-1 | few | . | TGCGCCAGCAGCTACGGGACAAACCAAGAGACCCAGTACTTC | CASSYGTNQETQYF
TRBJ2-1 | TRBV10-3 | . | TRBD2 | TGTGCCACCTCGGGGACTAGCGGGGGGGCAGAGATACCGTTCTTC | CATSGTSGGAEIPFF
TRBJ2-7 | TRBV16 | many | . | TGTGCCAGCAGCAGCTCTCAGGGCTCCTACGAGCAGTACTTC | CASSSSQGSYEQYF
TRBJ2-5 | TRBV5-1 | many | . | TGCGCCAGCAGCCCATACTTCGCGGGGCCCCAAGGCATGGAGACCCAGTACTTC | CASSPYFAGPQGMETQYF
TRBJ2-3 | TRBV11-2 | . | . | TGTGCCAGCAGCTTAGGGTATCAGGGTATGGTGGATACGCAGTATTTT | CASSLGYQGMVDTQYF
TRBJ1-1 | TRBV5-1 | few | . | TGCGCCAGCAGCCTCCCTACCGGGGGCACTGAAGCTTTCTTT | CASSLPTGGTEAFF
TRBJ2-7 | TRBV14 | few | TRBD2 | TGTGCCAGCAGCCTCGGCGGGGGAACCTACGAGCAGTACTTC | CASSLGGGTYEQYF
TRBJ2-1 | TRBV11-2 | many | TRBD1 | TGTGCCAGCAGCTTGGTAATCGGGACAGGGTGGAATGAGCAGTTCTTC | CASSLVIGTGWNEQFF
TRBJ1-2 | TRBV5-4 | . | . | TGTGCCAGCAACTCGAATGTCCAAACTACCTATGGCTACACCTTC | CASNSNVQTTYGYTF
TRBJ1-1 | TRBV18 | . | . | TGTGCCAGCTCAGAAAGTAGGAACACTGAAGCTTTCTTT | CASSESRNTEAFF
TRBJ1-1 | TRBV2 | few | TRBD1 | TGTGCCAGCAGTGGCGAACAGGGGGTTGGTGAAGCTTTCTTT | CASSGEQGVGEAFF